The 18 T cell receptor beta chains below were found in one sample sequenced in a study of regulatory T cells in long-lasting Graves disease. Described time point: persistent/refractory GD, antithyroid drugs over 5 years with positive TRAb. From RNA extracted from PBMCs, the TCR library was made. The TCR beta library used iRepertoire HTBI primers with Arm-PCR amplification of CDR3. TCRdb re-called the multiplex PCR reads through MiXCR, storing one row per CDR3 protein. Altogether around 450,000 distinct CDR3 sequences are present, about 22% being singletons, with the ten largest covering approximately 6.4%. The sample was peripheral blood mononuclear cells (PBMCs), taken when the disease was refractory, from a patient treated with antithyroid drugs. These receptors were obtained from a female donor with Graves disease.

Details on this clonotype: A much larger clone lies a single base off, so this may be a read error. V and J are TRBV2 and TRBJ1-6; TRBD1 might be the D (5 bases). The CDR3 covers 14 residues. The V gene's germline CDR1 is SNHLY and CDR2 FYNNEI. Trimming took 8 bases from V and 6 from J, leaving 14 bases between them. The CDR3 reads CASRRDGPNSPLHF. The CDR3 DNA follows: TGTGCCAGCCGCCGGGACGGGCCTAATTCACCCCTCCACTTT.

There are a few counts of this clonotype. The rearrangement uses TRBV28 and TRBJ1-3; D not certain. This CDR3 is 14 amino acids long. Between the trimmed V and J ends, which lost 5 bases and 4 bases, there was a span of 12 bases. Looked up from germline, CDR1 is MDHEN and CDR2 is SYDVKM. Here the CDR3 DNA reads TGTGCCAGCAGTCCCGGTGGTGAAGGAAACACCATATATTTT. This gives the protein CASSPGGEGNTIYF.

Comment on this clonotype: In this CDR3 the conserved last residue, phenylalanine or tryptophan, is missing, so a read error is likely. The V gene is TRBV11-2, the J gene TRBJ2-1, with 8 bases matching TRBD2. Germline CDR1 SGHAT, CDR2 FQNNGV. This CDR3 is 17 amino acids long. With V trimmed by 2 bases and J by 5 bases, 11 bases remained unmatched. This chain's CDR3 is CASSLPTSGLMNNEQFS. CDR3 bases: TGTGCCAGCAGCTTACCTACTAGCGGTCTTATGAACAATGAGCAGTTCTCC.

The chain uses TRBV6-5 and TRBJ2-1, with TRBD2 identical over 10 bases. Germline assignment: CDR1 MNHEY and CDR2 SVGAGI. This CDR3 region has 19 residues. The V gene end was trimmed by 0 bases and the J gene end by 6 bases; junction bases not matched to a gene: 14. The CDR3 sequence: CASSYSIASGSFGSNEQFF. The DNA for the CDR3 is TGTGCCAGCAGTTACTCGATCGCTAGCGGGAGCTTTGGTTCCAATGAGCAGTTCTTC.

This clonotype was counted a single time. The chain employs TRBV30 and TRBJ2-7; maybe TRBD2 (5 bases). V lost 2 bases, J lost 3 bases, and 11 bases lay in between. The CDR3 runs to 13 residues. Germline V CDR1 and CDR2: GTSNPN, SVGIG (reference sequence). The CDR3 sequence: CAWSFIGGYEQYF. The CDR3, as DNA: TGTGCCTGGAGTTTCATCGGAGGCTACGAGCAGTACTTC. Full variable domain (missing parts from reference TRBV30 and TRBJ2-7): SQTIHQWPATLVQPVGSPLSLECTVEGTSNPNLYWYRQAAGRGLQLLFYSVGIGQISSEVPQNLSASRPQDRQFILSSKKLLLSDSGFYLCAWSFIGGYEQYFGPGTRLTVT.

The chain employs TRBV20-1 and TRBJ2-5; 8 bases align to TRBD1. CDR1 and CDR2 (germline): DFQATT, SNEGSKA (reference sequence). The CDR3 runs 15 residues. V lost 5 bases, J lost 1 base, and 9 bases stayed unmatched. CDR3 amino acids: CSARRGQAFQETQYF. The CDR3 DNA sequence: TGCAGTGCTCGAAGGGGACAGGCCTTCCAAGAGACCCAGTACTTC.

This clonotype was found many times. This rearrangement joins TRBV7-6 to TRBJ2-2; D might be TRBD1 (6 bases). There are 17 residues in the CDR3. Germline loops: CDR1 SGHVS, CDR2 FNYEAQ. V gave up 1 base and J gave up 2 bases, with 14 bases separating them. Here the CDR3 reads CASSLGGRGGNTGELFF. CDR3 bases: TGTGCCAGCAGCTTAGGCGGACGAGGGGGAAACACCGGGGAGCTGTTTTTT.

In this sample, this clonotype turned up a few times. This chain links TRBV19 with TRBJ1-1; D uncertain. The germline CDR1 and CDR2 sequences are LNHDA and SQIVND (reference sequence). Deletions cut 5 bases from V and 4 bases from J, with 14 bases between. The length of the CDR3 is 14 residues. The CDR3 is CASSLFLVRTEAFF. In DNA, the CDR3 is TGTGCCAGTAGTTTGTTTTTGGTTCGCACTGAAGCTTTCTTT. The variable domain in full, completed from reference TRBV19 and TRBJ1-1, reads DGGITQSPKYLFRKEGQNVTLSCEQNLNHDAMYWYRQDPGQGLRLIYYSQIVNDFQKGDIAEGYSVSREKKESFPLTVTSAQKNPTAFYLCASSLFLVRTEAFFGQGTRLTVV.

This clonotype was detected only a few times. This rearrangement joins TRBV6-2 or TRBV6-3 to TRBJ1-1; 11 bases map to TRBD1. Germline V CDR1 and CDR2: MNHEY, SVGEGT. The length of the CDR3 is 16 residues. V lost 8 bases and J lost 0; bases outside the gene matches: 8. The CDR3 nucleotides are TGTGCCAGCTCTGGACGGACAGGGGGCATGAACACTGAAGCTTTCTTT. It codes for CASSGRTGGMNTEAFF.

The J gene is TRBJ2-3, the V gene TRBV7-2; D remains unclear. This CDR3 comprises 14 residues. Germline CDR1 and CDR2: SGHTA and FQGNSA. Trimming pared 3 bases from V and 0 bases from J, leaving 7 bases between. In DNA form, the CDR3 reads TGTGCCAGCAGCTTCCGGATGAGCACAGATACGCAGTATTTT. Its translation is CASSFRMSTDTQYF.

Ten or more counts support this clonotype. The chain joins TRBV24-1 to TRBJ1-1, with D uncertain. V lost 3 bases and J 5 bases, leaving 6 bases between the germline ends. Germline lookup yields CDR1 KGHDR and CDR2 SFDVKD. The CDR3 runs 12 residues. The CDR3 here is CATSDGATEAFF. The CDR3, as DNA: TGTGCCACCAGTGATGGTGCAACTGAAGCTTTCTTT.

This clonotype was recorded a few times. V and J are TRBV7-6 and TRBJ2-7; TRBD1 agrees at 11 bases. V was clipped by 1 base and J by 4 bases; unmatched bases: 6. The germline V gene encodes CDR1 SGHVS and CDR2 FNYEAQ. The CDR3 consists of 16 residues. CDR3 in amino acids: CASSLGIRDRGYEQYF. CDR3 bases: TGTGCCAGCAGCTTAGGAATTCGGGACAGGGGGTACGAGCAGTACTTC.

The V call is TRBV2, the J call TRBJ1-1; TRBD1 agrees at 7 bases. With V trimmed by 4 bases and J by 2 bases, 4 bases remained unmatched. CDR3 length equals 14 residues. Germline lookup yields CDR1 SNHLY and CDR2 FYNNEI. Here the CDR3 DNA reads TGTGCCAGCAGTGTCGAGGGGGCTAACACTGAAGCTTTCTTT. Its protein is CASSVEGANTEAFF.

Many counts were recorded for this clonotype. The chain has TRBV28 and TRBJ1-2; D is uncertain. In germline, CDR1 is MDHEN, CDR2 SYDVKM. The CDR3 has 13 residues. With 6 bases removed from V and 5 bases from J, the gap between germline ends came to 13 bases. The CDR3 loop reads CASRVTEEYGYTF. In DNA form, the CDR3 reads TGTGCCAGCAGAGTGACGGAGGAATATGGCTACACCTTC.

Ten or more counts support this clonotype. This rearrangement joins TRBV28 to TRBJ2-5; TRBD2 matches 7 bases. The CDR3 consists of 17 residues. Per the germline V gene, CDR1 is MDHEN and CDR2 is SYDVKM. Losses at the gene ends were 5 bases for V and 7 bases for J; bases not matched to a gene: 19. The CDR3 region is CASSPESGGQHLGTQYF. DNA for the CDR3: TGTGCCAGCAGTCCCGAATCGGGGGGTCAACACCTTGGGACCCAGTACTTC.

This clonotype was observed at least ten times. The chain uses TRBV12-3 or TRBV12-4 and TRBJ2-5; TRBD2 is a possible D gene (5 bases). There are 17 residues in the CDR3. The ends were cut back, 1 base at V and 4 bases at J, with 19 bases in the middle. CDR3 amino acids: CASSLGQDWRVGETQYF. The CDR3 nucleotides read TGTGCCAGCAGTTTAGGCCAGGACTGGCGGGTGGGAGAGACCCAGTACTTC.

This clonotype has at least ten counts. This chain joins TRBV12-3 or TRBV12-4 and TRBJ2-5; maybe TRBD1 (6 bases). This CDR3 comprises 13 residues. Trimming took off 6 bases at V and 7 bases at J, with 15 bases between the two ends. The CDR3 spells CASSQDRVGTQYF. CDR3 coding DNA: TGTGCCAGCAGCCAGGACAGAGTTGGGACCCAGTACTTC.

The genes are TRBV19 and TRBJ2-7; TRBD2 aligns across 15 bases. Trimming cost V 5 bases and J 6 bases; bases outside gene matches: 11. The germline V gene has CDR1 LNHDA and CDR2 SQIVND (reference sequence). The CDR3 extends over 17 amino acids. CDR3 nucleotides: TGTGCCAGTAGTCTAACCGGACTAGCGGGAGGGTCAATCGAGCAGTACTTC. This sequence encodes CASSLTGLAGGSIEQYF.